The rows below give T cell receptor beta chains drawn from one sample of a study of blood T cell repertoires in COVID-19. Sequencing used immunoSEQ multiplex PCR; TCRdb keeps in-frame clones, though not all of them. The sample has around 130,000 clones, roughly nine tenths seen once; the top ten hold 25% to 35%. The source material was peripheral blood. Receptors originate from an older man with active or convalescent COVID-19. Both conserved end residues are part of each CDR3. D genes are given only for firm matches. Rows may omit the clone size; those that give it use once, few, many or a size class.

v_gene	abundance	j_gene	d_gene	CDR3nt	CDR3aa
TRBV3-1/TRBV3-2	NA	TRBJ2-1	TRBD1	TGTGCCAGCAGCCGGGGGCCAGGGGGCAAGCATGAGCAGTTCTTC	CASSRGPGGKHEQFF
TRBV10-2	once	TRBJ2-1	NA	TGCGCCAGCAGTGAGTCAGGGGGTTGGGCGTATGAGCAGTTCTTC	CASSESGGWAYEQFF
TRBV24-1	NA	TRBJ2-7	TRBD1	TGTGCCACCAGTGATCCCGGGACAGGGGGCGACGAGCAGTACTTC	CATSDPGTGGDEQYF
TRBV20-1	few	TRBJ1-5	TRBD1	TGCAGTGCTAGTGGGACAGCTAGCAATCAGCCCCAGCATTTT	CSASGTASNQPQHF
TRBV2	NA	TRBJ1-1	TRBD1	TGTGCCAGCCTAAGGACAGGCCTCACTGAAGCTTTCTTT	CASLRTGLTEAFF
TRBV19	NA	TRBJ1-4	NA	TGTGCCAGTAGGGCAGGGTCGAATGAAAAACTGTTTTTT	CASRAGSNEKLFF
TRBV12-3/TRBV12-4	NA	TRBJ1-1	NA	TGTGCCAGCAGACGGAGCAACGCTGAAGCTTTCTTT	CASRRSNAEAFF
TRBV5-1	NA	TRBJ2-1	TRBD2	TGCGCCAGCAGCCCCGGGACTAGCAGCGATGAGCAGTTCTTC	CASSPGTSSDEQFF
TRBV5-1	NA	TRBJ1-2	TRBD1	TGCGCCAGCAGCTTAACGGGACAGGAGGAAGGCTACACCTTC	CASSLTGQEEGYTF
TRBV14	NA	TRBJ1-6	NA	TGTGCCAGCAGCCAGGGCTACGGGGGGCTATCCAATTCACCCCTCCACTTT	CASSQGYGGLSNSPLHF